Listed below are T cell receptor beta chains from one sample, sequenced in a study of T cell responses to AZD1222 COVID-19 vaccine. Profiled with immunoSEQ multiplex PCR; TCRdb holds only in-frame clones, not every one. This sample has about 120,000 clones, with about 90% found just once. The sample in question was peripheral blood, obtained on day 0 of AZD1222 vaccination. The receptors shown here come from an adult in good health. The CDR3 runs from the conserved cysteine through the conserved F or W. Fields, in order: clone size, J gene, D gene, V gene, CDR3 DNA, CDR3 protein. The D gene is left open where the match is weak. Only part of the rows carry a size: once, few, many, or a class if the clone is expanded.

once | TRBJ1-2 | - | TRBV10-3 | TGTGCCATCAGTGTTTCCAGGGGAAGGACCCAAGCTAACTATGGCTACACCTTC | CAISVSRGRTQANYGYTF
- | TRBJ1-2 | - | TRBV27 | TGTGCCAGCACAGGAGACAGGAGTTATGGCTACACCTTC | CASTGDRSYGYTF
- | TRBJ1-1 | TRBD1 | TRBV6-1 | TGTGCCAGCACCGCAGACAGGGTTTTTGAAGCTTTCTTT | CASTADRVFEAFF
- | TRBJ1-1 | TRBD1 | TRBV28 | TGTGCCAGCAGTATTAGACAGGGTTTGGGTGACACTGAAGCTTTCTTT | CASSIRQGLGDTEAFF
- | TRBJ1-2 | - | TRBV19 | TGTGCCAGTAGTATTGGGGGCTCTTGGCCTAACTATGGCTACACCTTC | CASSIGGSWPNYGYTF
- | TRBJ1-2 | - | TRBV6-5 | TGTGCCAGCAGTTACTTTAGGCAGAGCTATGGCTACACCTTC | CASSYFRQSYGYTF
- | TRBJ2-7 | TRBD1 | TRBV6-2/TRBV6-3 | TGTGCCAGCAGTTACGGGACAGCGAGCTCCTACGAGCAGTACTTC | CASSYGTASSYEQYF
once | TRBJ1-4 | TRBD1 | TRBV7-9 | TGTGCCAGCAGCCCCGGGACAGGGGGCGTAAATGAAAAACTGTTTTTT | CASSPGTGGVNEKLFF
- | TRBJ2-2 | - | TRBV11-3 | TGTGCCAGCAGCTTAGCTCCGAACACCGGGGAGCTGTTTTTT | CASSLAPNTGELFF
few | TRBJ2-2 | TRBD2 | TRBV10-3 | TGTGCCATCAGTTCGGAGGGAGGGTATAACGGGGAGCTGTTTTTT | CAISSEGGYNGELFF
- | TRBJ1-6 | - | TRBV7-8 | TGTGCCAGCAGCCGAGACCCCAATTCACCCCTCCACTTT | CASSRDPNSPLHF
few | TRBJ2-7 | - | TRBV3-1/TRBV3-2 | TGTGCCAGCAGCCAAGATACAGGCTCAGCTTACGAGCAGTACTTC | CASSQDTGSAYEQYF
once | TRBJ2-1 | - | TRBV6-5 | TGTGCCAGCAGCGATATAGGACGGGAAAAAAATGAGCAGTTCTTC | CASSDIGREKNEQFF
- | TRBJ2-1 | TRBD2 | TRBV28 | TGTGCCAGCAGGAAGCGGGAGTTGTTATCAAAGAGCTCCTACAATGAGCAGTTCTTC | CASRKRELLSKSSYNEQFF
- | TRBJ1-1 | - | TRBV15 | TGTGCCACCAGCAGAGGTGGACAGTCGAACACTGAAGCTTTCTTT | CATSRGGQSNTEAFF
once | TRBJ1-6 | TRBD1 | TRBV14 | TGTGCCAGCAGCCAAGTACAGGGGCTGGGCAATCGTTCACCCCTCCACTTT | CASSQVQGLGNRSPLHF
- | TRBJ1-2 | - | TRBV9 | TGTGCCAGCGGAACACAGAGCCGCTATGGCTACACCTTC | CASGTQSRYGYTF
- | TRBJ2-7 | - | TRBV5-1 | TGCGCCAGCAGCTTGGTCCAGGGCCTCTACGAGCAGTACTTC | CASSLVQGLYEQYF
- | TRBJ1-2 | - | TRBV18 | TGTGCCAGCTCAGAAGGACAGTCTTTCACCTTC | CASSEGQSFTF
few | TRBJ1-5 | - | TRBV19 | TGTGCCAGTAACGACAGGTCCGATCAGCCCCAGCATTTT | CASNDRSDQPQHF
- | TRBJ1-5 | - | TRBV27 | TGTGCCAGCAGTTTGCGGGAAAATCAGCCCCAGCATTTT | CASSLRENQPQHF
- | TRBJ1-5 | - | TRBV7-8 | TGTGCCAGCAGCTTAGCTGCGGGGAGCAATCAGCCCCAGCATTTT | CASSLAAGSNQPQHF
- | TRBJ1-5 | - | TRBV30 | TGTGCCTGGAGTCCCGACCTAATCCGGCAGCCCCAGCATTTT | CAWSPDLIRQPQHF
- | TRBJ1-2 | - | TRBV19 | TGTGCCAGTAGTATAGACACAGGGCTAGCATATGGCTACACCTTC | CASSIDTGLAYGYTF
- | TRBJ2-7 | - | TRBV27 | TGTGCCAGCAGTTTACAGGGACGCTACGAGCAGTACTTC | CASSLQGRYEQYF
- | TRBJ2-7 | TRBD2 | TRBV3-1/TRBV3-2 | TGTGCCAGCAGCCAAGGTGGGGGAGCCGGGAGGGCCTACGAGCAGTACTTC | CASSQGGGAGRAYEQYF
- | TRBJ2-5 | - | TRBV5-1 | TGCGCCAGCAGCCCCCAGACTAGACAAGAGACCCAGTACTTC | CASSPQTRQETQYF
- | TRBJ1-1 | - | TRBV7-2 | TGTGCCAGCAGCTTAGGGTCGCTCACTGAAGCTTTCTTT | CASSLGSLTEAFF
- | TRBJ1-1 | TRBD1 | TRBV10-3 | TGTGCCATCAGTACCGACAGGGGGGCTGTGAACACTGAAGCTTTCTTT | CAISTDRGAVNTEAFF
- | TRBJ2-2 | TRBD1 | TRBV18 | TGTGCCAGCCTAATAGGACAGGGGAGGAAGACCGGGGAGCTGTTTTTT | CASLIGQGRKTGELFF
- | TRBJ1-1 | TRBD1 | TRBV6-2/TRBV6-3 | TGTGCCAGCAGGCCTAACACAGGGGGCCTCTTGAACACTGAAGCTTTCTTT | CASRPNTGGLLNTEAFF
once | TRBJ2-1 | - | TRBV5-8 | TGTGCCAGCAGCTTGTATGAGCAGTTCTTC | CASSLYEQFF
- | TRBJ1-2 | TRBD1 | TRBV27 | TGTGCCAGCAGCCCGACAGGGGCGAAAGGCTACACCTTC | CASSPTGAKGYTF
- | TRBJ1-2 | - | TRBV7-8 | TGTGCCAGCAGCTTGGAGGGAATTTTAGGCTACACCTTC | CASSLEGILGYTF
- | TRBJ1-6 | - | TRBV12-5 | TGTGCTAGTGGTTTGTCGGCACCAGGATTCCCTTTCCCCCTCCACTTT | CASGLSAPGFPFPLHF
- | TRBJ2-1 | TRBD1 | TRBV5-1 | TGCGCCAGCAGCTCGGACAGGCTAGGTGAGCAGTTCTTC | CASSSDRLGEQFF
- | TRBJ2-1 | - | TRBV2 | TGTGCCAGCAGTGAACGCCGGAGCTCCTACAATGAGCAGTTCTTC | CASSERRSSYNEQFF
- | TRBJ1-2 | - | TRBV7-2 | TGTGCCAGCAGCCATCTGGGTGGAGGGAGCGAAGGCTACACCTTC | CASSHLGGGSEGYTF
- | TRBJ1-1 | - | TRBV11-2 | TGTGCCAGCAGCTTAGAGGTCGGGGCGCTCACGTGGGCTTTCTTT | CASSLEVGALTWAFF
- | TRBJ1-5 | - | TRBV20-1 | TGCAGTGCTAGTACCGGCCCGGGACGGGGCCTTCCCAGCAATCAGCCCCAGCATTTT | CSASTGPGRGLPSNQPQHF
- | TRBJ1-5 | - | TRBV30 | TGTGCCTGGAGGGAGGGGATCAATCAGCCCCAGCATTTT | CAWREGINQPQHF
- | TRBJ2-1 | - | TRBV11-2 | TGTGCCAGCAGCTTAATGGTATTTGAGCAGTTCTTC | CASSLMVFEQFF
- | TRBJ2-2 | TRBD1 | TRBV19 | TGTGCCAGTACCGTAACAGGGGTCACCACCGGGGAGCTGTTTTTT | CASTVTGVTTGELFF
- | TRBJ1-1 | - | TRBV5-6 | TGTGCCAGCAGCTTGGAAAGGAGGAACACTGAAGCTTTCTTT | CASSLERRNTEAFF
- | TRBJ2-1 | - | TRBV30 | TGTGCCTGGAGTCCCCACCAGGGAAGCAATGAGCAGTTCTTC | CAWSPHQGSNEQFF
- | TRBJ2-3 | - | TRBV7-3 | TGTGCCAGTCGGCCAGGACTTCTCGGAGATACGCAGTATTTT | CASRPGLLGDTQYF
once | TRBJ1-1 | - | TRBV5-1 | TGCGCCAGCAGACCAAACCGTCAAACGAAACAGTCGAACACTGAAGCTTTCTTT | CASRPNRQTKQSNTEAFF
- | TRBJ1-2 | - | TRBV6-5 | TGTGCCAGCAGTTACGGGGTGGGGGATGGCTACACCTTC | CASSYGVGDGYTF
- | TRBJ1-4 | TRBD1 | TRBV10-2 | TGCGCCAGCGGACAGGGGACTAATGAAAAACTGTTTTTT | CASGQGTNEKLFF
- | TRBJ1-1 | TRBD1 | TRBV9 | TGTGCCAGCTGCCCGATACGACAGGGGGAGAACACTGAAGCTTTCTTT | CASCPIRQGENTEAFF
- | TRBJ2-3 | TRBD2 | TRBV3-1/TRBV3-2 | TGTGCCAGCAGCCAAGACCAGTCTAGCGGGAGGGCCAGTACGCAGTATTTT | CASSQDQSSGRASTQYF
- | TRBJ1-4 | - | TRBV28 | TGTGCCGTCCAGGGGAACTTGGCAACTAATGAAAAACTGTTTTTT | CAVQGNLATNEKLFF
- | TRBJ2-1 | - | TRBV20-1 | TGCAGTGCTAGCTCCAACAATGAGCAGTTCTTC | CSASSNNEQFF
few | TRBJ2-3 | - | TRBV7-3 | TGTGCCAGCAGCTTCAGCGGGAGCACAGATACGCAGTATTTT | CASSFSGSTDTQYF
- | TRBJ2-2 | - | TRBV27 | TGTGCCAGCAGTTTCCCCGTTGGGCTGAACACCGGGGAGCTGTTTTTT | CASSFPVGLNTGELFF